This TCR beta chain was identified in a study of cytomegalovirus exposure and HLA in healthy donors. Study-wide results and limits: Listed as cytomegalovirus-associated were 150 to 200 TCR beta chains. Later on, an analysis tied about 17,000 TCR beta sequences to HLA alleles at 0.05 false discovery rate.

The V end was cut by 0 bases, the J end by 8 bases, with 15 bases between. There are 15 residues in the CDR3. In germline, CDR1 is SGHRS, CDR2 YFSETQ. The PCR had 60 Vbeta and 13 Jbeta primers. The data were produced by immunoSEQ multiplex PCR, yet TCRdb's version contains in-frame clones alone and is incomplete. Here the sample spans 130,000 to 150,000 clones, 75% to 80% being singletons. This clone was found once. Its cognate antigen is unknown. The specimen sequenced was PBMCs. The V call is TRBV5-1, the J call TRBJ1-3; no definite D call. This sequence was found in a woman aged 25 to 39 in good health and CMV-seronegative. The CDR3, as DNA: TGCGCCAGCAGCTTGGTCTCCGAAGCGGTACACACCATATATTTT. Its protein is CASSLVSEAVHTIYF.